Below, 12 T cell receptor beta chains from the same sample are listed, as sequenced in a study of blood T cell repertoires in COVID-19. Here immunoSEQ multiplex PCR was the method, and the copy in TCRdb shows in-frame clones only, minus some. The sample holds approximately 210,000 clones, about 76% seen once. Sequences were obtained from PBMCs or T cells enriched from blood (not recorded which). The receptors shown here come from a woman in her forties or fifties with acute COVID-19.

The chain carries TRBV6-6 and TRBJ2-7; no clear D. This CDR3 has 12 amino acids. Germline CDR1 reads MNHNY; CDR2 reads SVGAGI (reference sequence). V was clipped by 6 bases and J by 1 base, with 7 bases between them. CDR3 protein: CASRSRSYEQYF. The DNA of the CDR3 is TGTGCCAGCAGGTCCAGGTCCTACGAGCAGTACTTC.

V and J are TRBV7-2 and TRBJ2-7, with D tentatively TRBD2 (5 bases). The V end lost 5 bases, the J end lost 3 bases, and 14 bases lay between the germline ends. Per the germline V gene, CDR1 is SGHTA and CDR2 is FQGNSA. This CDR3 is 14 amino acids long. The CDR3 DNA reads TGTGCCAGCAGCGGCCTAACTAGTTTCTACGAGCAGTACTTC. It encodes CASSGLTSFYEQYF. The whole variable domain, filled in from reference TRBV7-2 and TRBJ2-7, reads GAGVSQSPSNKVTEKGKDVELRCDPISGHTALYWYRQSLGQGLEFLIYFQGNSAPDKSGLPSDRFSAERTGGSVSTLTIQRTQQEDSAVYLCASSGLTSFYEQYFGPGTRLTVT.

This chain links TRBV18 with TRBJ1-2; D possibly corresponds to TRBD1 (5 bases). V lost 3 bases and J lost 7, with 15 bases in between. Germline lookup yields CDR1 KGHSH and CDR2 LQKENI. This CDR3 is built from 14 residues. The CDR3 nucleotides read TGTGCCAGCTCACCTACCCTCATTGACAGTGGCTACACCTTC. Translating it yields CASSPTLIDSGYTF.

The chain couples TRBV2 to TRBJ2-1; perhaps TRBD1 as D (5 bases). V lost 6 bases and J lost 3, with 6 bases in between. There are 12 residues in the CDR3. Germline-derived CDR1 and CDR2 are SNHLY and FYNNEI. CDR3 sequence: CASRGLYNEQFF. The DNA for the CDR3 is TGTGCCAGCAGGGGGCTCTACAATGAGCAGTTCTTC.

This clone has just a few counts. This sequence joins TRBV15 and TRBJ1-3; possible D gene TRBD1, 6 bases. The CDR3 runs to 16 residues. Per germline, CDR1 LNHNV and CDR2 YYDKDF (reference sequence). Trimming stripped 2 bases from V and 6 bases from J, with 17 bases between. The CDR3: CATSRSLTGSLNTIYF. The CDR3 DNA is TGTGCCACCAGCAGAAGTTTAACAGGGAGCTTAAACACCATATATTTT.

The V and J genes are TRBV4-1 and TRBJ2-5; D not certain. V was clipped by 4 bases and J by 3 bases, with 12 bases between them. The CDR3 runs to 14 residues. Looked up from germline, CDR1 is MGHRA and CDR2 is YSYEKL. The CDR3 nucleotides read TGCGCCAGCAGCCGCCCATACGGAGAAGAGACCCAGTACTTC. Protein: CASSRPYGEETQYF.

This clone was seen more than once but under ten times. The rearrangement joins TRBV4-1 to TRBJ2-7, with D maybe TRBD2 (6 bases). The CDR3 has 15 amino acids. Trimming pared 1 base from V and 0 bases from J, leaving 10 bases between. CDR1 is MGHRA and CDR2 is YSYEKL in the germline V gene. The CDR3 reads CASSQGSGASYEQYF. The DNA of the CDR3 is TGCGCCAGCAGCCAAGGCTCGGGAGCCTCCTACGAGCAGTACTTC.

CDR3 in DNA: TGTGCCAGCAGCTTAGTCAGGGGGTTAGATGAGCAGTTCTTC. Protein product: CASSLVRGLDEQFF. V gene TRBV7-2 combines with J gene TRBJ2-1; 7 bases are a match to TRBD1. CDR1 is SGHTA, CDR2 FQGNSA, per germline. This CDR3 spans 14 amino acids. Trimming took 1 base from V and 8 from J; bases not matched to a gene: 5.

The chain recombines TRBV19 with TRBJ2-1, with TRBD2 identical over 12 bases. The CDR3 spans 16 residues. Looked up from germline, CDR1 is LNHDA and CDR2 is SQIVND (reference sequence). Trimming at V came to 4 bases and at J to 6 bases, leaving 7 bases not matched to a gene. CDR3 nucleotide sequence: TGTGCCAGTAGTAGCAAACTAGCGGGGGGCACCAATGAGCAGTTCTTC. This translates into CASSSKLAGGTNEQFF.

Only a few counts were recorded for this clone. The chain uses TRBV15 and TRBJ2-3; possible D gene TRBD1, 5 bases. The germline V gene encodes CDR1 LNHNV and CDR2 YYDKDF (reference sequence). With 4 bases removed from V and 4 bases from J, the gap between germline ends came to 15 bases. CDR3 length: 15 amino acids. The CDR3 reads CATSKYRQSPDTQYF. CDR3 coding DNA: TGTGCCACCAGCAAATACAGACAGTCACCAGATACGCAGTATTTT.

The chain is built from TRBV14 and TRBJ1-3; 9 bases line up with TRBD1. The J segment lost 9 bases and the V segment lost 3 bases, leaving 12 bases of the junction unmatched. CDR3 length equals 16 residues. Germline V gene sequence: CDR1 SGHDN, CDR2 FVKESK. The CDR3 here is CASSHSGTGYHRTIYF. Written as DNA, the CDR3 is TGTGCCAGCAGCCACTCCGGGACAGGGTATCACCGCACCATATATTTT.

The rearrangement uses TRBV10-3 and TRBJ2-1, with D unclear. The CDR3 extends over 12 amino acids. V lost 4 bases and J lost 6, with 7 bases in between. CDR1 and CDR2 (germline): ENHRY, SYGVKD. CDR3 coding DNA: TGTGCCATCAGTGCCTGGAGCAATGAGCAGTTCTTC. As protein: CAISAWSNEQFF.